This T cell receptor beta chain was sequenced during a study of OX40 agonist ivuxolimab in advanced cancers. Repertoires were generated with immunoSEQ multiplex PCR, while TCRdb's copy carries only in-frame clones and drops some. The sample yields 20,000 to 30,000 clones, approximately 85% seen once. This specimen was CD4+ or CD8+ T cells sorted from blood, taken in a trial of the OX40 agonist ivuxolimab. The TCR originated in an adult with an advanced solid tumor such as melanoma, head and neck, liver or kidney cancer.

The CDR3 loop reads CASSLVTWGLNEQYF. In DNA, the CDR3 is TGTGCCAGCAGCTTAGTCACATGGGGGCTCAACGAGCAGTACTTC. The V gene is TRBV7-9, the J gene TRBJ2-7, with D perhaps matching TRBD1 (6 bases). Germline lookup yields CDR1 SEHNR and CDR2 FQNEAQ (reference sequence). Trimming left V 1 base short and J 5 bases short, with 15 bases between. CDR3 length: 15 residues.